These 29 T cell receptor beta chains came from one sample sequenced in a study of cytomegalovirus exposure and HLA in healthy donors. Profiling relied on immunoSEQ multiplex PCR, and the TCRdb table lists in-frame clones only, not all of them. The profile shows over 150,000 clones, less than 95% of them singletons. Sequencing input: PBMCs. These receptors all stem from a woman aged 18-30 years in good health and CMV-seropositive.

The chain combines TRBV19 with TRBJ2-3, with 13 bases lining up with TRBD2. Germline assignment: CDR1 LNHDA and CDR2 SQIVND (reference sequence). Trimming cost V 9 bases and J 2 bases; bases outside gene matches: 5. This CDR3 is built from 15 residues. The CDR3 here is CASTTSGRNTDTQYF. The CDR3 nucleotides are TGTGCCAGCACGACTAGCGGGAGGAACACAGATACGCAGTATTTT.

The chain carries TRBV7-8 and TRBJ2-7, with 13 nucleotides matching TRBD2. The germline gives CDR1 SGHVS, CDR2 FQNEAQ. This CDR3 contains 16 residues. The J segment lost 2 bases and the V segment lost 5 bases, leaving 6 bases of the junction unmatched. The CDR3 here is CASSPWTSGGTYEQYF. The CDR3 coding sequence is TGTGCCAGCAGCCCCTGGACTAGCGGGGGAACCTACGAGCAGTACTTC.

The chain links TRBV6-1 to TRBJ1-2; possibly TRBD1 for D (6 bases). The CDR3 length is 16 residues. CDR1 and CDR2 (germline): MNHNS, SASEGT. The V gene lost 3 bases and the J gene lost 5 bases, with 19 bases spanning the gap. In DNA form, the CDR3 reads TGTGCCAGCAGTGATTTTCAGGGTAGGGGGGGATATGGCTACACCTTC. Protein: CASSDFQGRGGYGYTF.

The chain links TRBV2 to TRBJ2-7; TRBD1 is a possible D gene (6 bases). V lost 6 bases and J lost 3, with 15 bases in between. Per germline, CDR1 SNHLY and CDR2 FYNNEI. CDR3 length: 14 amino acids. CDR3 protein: CASRTTGRHYEQYF. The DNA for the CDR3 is TGTGCCAGCAGGACAACAGGGAGACACTACGAGCAGTACTTC.

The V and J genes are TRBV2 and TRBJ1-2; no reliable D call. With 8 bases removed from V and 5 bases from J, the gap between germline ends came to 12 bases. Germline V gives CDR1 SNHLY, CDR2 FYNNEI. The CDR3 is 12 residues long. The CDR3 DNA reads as TGTGCCAGCGACAAAGAGGGATATGGCTACACCTTC. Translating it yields CASDKEGYGYTF. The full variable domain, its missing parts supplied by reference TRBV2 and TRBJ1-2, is EPEVTQTPSHQVTQMGQEVILRCVPISNHLYFYWYRQILGQKVEFLVSFYNNEISEKSEIFDDQFSVERPDGSNFTLKIRSTKLEDSAMYFCASDKEGYGYTFGSGTRLTVV.

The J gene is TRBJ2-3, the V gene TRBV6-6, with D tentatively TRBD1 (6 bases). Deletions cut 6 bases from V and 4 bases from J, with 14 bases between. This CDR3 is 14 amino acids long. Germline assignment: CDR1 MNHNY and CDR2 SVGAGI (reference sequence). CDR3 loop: CASRSGHSPDTQYF. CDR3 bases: TGTGCCAGCAGGTCGGGACACAGCCCAGATACGCAGTATTTT.

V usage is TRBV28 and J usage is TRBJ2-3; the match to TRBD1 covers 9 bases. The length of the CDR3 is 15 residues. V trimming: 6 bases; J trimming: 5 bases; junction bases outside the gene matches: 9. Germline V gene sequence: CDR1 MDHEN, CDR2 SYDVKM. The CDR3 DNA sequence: TGTGCCAGCAGATATGGTTGGACAGGGGAAGATACGCAGTATTTT. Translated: CASRYGWTGEDTQYF. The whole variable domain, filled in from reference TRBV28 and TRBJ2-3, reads DVKVTQSSRYLVKRTGEKVFLECVQDMDHENMFWYRQDPGLGLRLIYFSYDVKMKEKGDIPEGYSVSREKKERFSLILESASTNQTSMYLCASRYGWTGEDTQYFGPGTRLTVL.

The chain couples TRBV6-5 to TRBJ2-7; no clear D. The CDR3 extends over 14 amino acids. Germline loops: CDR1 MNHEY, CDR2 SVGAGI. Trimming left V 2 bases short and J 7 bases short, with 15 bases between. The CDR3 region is CASSYGQESGEQYF. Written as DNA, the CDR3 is TGTGCCAGCAGTTACGGGCAGGAAAGTGGGGAGCAGTACTTC.

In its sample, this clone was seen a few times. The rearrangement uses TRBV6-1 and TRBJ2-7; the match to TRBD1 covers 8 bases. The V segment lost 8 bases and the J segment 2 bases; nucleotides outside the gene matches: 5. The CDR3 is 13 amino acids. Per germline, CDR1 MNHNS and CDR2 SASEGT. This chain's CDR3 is CASQNRGTYEQYF. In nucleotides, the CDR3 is TGTGCCAGCCAAAACAGGGGGACCTACGAGCAGTACTTC.

The CDR3 protein is CSTKQGAGYEQYF. The DNA of the CDR3 is TGCAGCACAAAACAGGGGGCTGGCTACGAGCAGTACTTC. The chain couples TRBV29-1 to TRBJ2-7; 9 bases align to TRBD1. CDR1 and CDR2 from the germline V gene are SQVTM and ANQGSEA. The CDR3 runs 13 residues. Trimming at V came to 8 bases and at J to 3 bases, leaving 8 bases not matched to a gene.

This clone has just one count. The CDR3 nucleotides are TGTGCCAGCAGCCACACCGGGACTAGCGGGAGCAAGAGCGACGAGCAGTACTTC. It is translated as CASSHTGTSGSKSDEQYF. The V and J genes are TRBV14 and TRBJ2-7; 14 positions match TRBD2. CDR1 is SGHDN, CDR2 FVKESK, per germline. The CDR3 contains 18 residues. V gave up 3 bases and J gave up 5 bases; unmatched junction bases: 12.

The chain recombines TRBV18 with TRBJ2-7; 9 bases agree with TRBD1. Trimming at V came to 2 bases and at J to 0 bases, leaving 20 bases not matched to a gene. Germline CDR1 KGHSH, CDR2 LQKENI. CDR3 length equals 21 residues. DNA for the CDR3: TGTGCCAGCTCACCATTCTTGGCGGGACAGGGCCGGGTTGGGAGCTCCTACGAGCAGTACTTC. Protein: CASSPFLAGQGRVGSSYEQYF.

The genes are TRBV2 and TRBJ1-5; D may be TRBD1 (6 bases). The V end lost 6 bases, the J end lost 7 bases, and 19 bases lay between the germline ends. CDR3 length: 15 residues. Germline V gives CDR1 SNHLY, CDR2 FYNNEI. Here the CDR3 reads CASSDTGSQDQPQHF. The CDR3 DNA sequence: TGTGCCAGCAGCGACACAGGGAGCCAAGACCAGCCCCAGCATTTT. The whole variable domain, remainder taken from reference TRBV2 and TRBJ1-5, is EPEVTQTPSHQVTQMGQEVILRCVPISNHLYFYWYRQILGQKVEFLVSFYNNEISEKSEIFDDQFSVERPDGSNFTLKIRSTKLEDSAMYFCASSDTGSQDQPQHFGDGTRLSIL.

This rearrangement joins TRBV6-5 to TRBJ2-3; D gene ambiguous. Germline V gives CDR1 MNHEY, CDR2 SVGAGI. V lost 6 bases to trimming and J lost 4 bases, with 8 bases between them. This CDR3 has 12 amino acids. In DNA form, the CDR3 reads TGTGCCAGCAGGGCCCCATCAGATACGCAGTATTTT. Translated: CASRAPSDTQYF.

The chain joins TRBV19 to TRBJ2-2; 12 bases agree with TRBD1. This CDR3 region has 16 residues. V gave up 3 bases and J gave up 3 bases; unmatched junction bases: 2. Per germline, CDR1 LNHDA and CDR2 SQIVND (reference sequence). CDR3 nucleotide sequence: TGTGCCAGTAGTATGGGACAGGGGGCGGACACCGGGGAGCTGTTTTTT. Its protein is CASSMGQGADTGELFF.

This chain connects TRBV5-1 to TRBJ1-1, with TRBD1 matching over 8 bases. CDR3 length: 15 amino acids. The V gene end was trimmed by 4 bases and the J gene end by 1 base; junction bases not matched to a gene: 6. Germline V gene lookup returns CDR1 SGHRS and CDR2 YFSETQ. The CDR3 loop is CASSRRDRRNTEAFF. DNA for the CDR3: TGCGCCAGCAGCAGGAGGGACAGGAGGAACACTGAAGCTTTCTTT.

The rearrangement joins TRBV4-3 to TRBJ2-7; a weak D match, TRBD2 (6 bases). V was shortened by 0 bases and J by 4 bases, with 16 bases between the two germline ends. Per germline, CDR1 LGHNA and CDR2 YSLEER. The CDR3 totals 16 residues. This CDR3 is CASSQDGPGAWYEQYF. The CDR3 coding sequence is TGCGCCAGCAGCCAAGACGGCCCGGGAGCTTGGTACGAGCAGTACTTC.

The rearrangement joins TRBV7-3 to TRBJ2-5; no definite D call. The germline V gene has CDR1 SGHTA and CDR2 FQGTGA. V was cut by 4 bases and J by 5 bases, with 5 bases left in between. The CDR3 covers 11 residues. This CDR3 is CASSSGETQYF. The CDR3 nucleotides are TGTGCCAGCAGCTCCGGGGAGACCCAGTACTTC.

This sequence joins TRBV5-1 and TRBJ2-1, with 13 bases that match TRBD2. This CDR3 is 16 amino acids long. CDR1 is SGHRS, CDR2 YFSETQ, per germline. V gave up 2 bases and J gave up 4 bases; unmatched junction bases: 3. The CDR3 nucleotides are TGCGCCAGCAGCTTTCTGGGACTAGCGGGGTACAATGAGCAGTTCTTC. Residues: CASSFLGLAGYNEQFF.

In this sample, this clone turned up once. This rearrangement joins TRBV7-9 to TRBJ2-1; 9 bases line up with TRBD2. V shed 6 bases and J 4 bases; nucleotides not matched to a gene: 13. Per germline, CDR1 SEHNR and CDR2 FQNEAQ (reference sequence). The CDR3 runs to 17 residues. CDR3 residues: CASSSRSGGLYYNEQFF. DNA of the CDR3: TGTGCCAGCAGTTCTCGGAGCGGGGGGCTTTATTACAATGAGCAGTTCTTC.

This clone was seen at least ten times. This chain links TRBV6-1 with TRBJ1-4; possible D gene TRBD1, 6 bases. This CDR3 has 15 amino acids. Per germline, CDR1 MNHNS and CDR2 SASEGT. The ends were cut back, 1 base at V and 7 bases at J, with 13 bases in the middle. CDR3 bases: TGTGCCAGCAGTGAAGAGGCAGGGGAGTCTGAAAAACTGTTTTTT. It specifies CASSEEAGESEKLFF.

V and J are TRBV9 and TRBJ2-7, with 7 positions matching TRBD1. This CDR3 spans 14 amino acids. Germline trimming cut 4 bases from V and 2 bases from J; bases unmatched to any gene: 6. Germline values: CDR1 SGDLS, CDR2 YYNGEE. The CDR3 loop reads CASSLTGTAYEQYF. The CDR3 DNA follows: TGTGCCAGCAGCTTAACCGGGACAGCCTACGAGCAGTACTTC.

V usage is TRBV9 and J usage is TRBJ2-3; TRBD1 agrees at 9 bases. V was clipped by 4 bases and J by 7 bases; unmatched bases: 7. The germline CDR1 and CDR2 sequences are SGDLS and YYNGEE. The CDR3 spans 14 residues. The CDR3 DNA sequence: TGTGCCAGCAGCCTAGGACAGGGGACGAATACGCAGTATTTT. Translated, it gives CASSLGQGTNTQYF.

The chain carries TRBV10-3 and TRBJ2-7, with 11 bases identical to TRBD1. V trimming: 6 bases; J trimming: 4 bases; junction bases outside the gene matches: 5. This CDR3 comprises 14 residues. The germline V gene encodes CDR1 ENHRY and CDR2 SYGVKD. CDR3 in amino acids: CAISLGQGEYEQYF. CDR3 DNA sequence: TGTGCCATCAGCTTGGGACAGGGGGAGTACGAGCAGTACTTC.

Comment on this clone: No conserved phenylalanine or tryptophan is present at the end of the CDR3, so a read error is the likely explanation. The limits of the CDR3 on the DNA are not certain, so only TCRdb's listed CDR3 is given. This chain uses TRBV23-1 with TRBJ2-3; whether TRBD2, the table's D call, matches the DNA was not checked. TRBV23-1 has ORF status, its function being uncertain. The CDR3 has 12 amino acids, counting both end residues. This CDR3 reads CASSQSRTSGRE.

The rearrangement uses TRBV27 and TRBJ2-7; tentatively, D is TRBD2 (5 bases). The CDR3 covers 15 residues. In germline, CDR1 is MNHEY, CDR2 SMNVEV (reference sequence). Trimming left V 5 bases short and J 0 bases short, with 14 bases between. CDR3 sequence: CASSRRMGSSYEQYF. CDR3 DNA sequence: TGTGCCAGCAGTCGACGTATGGGGAGCTCCTACGAGCAGTACTTC.

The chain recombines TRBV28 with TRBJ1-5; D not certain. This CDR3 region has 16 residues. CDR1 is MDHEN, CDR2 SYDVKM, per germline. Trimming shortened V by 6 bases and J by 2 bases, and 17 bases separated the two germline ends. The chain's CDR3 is CASSPIVGERNQPQHF. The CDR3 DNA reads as TGTGCCAGCAGCCCAATAGTTGGGGAGCGCAATCAGCCCCAGCATTTT. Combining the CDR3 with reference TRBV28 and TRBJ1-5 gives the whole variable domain DVKVTQSSRYLVKRTGEKVFLECVQDMDHENMFWYRQDPGLGLRLIYFSYDVKMKEKGDIPEGYSVSREKKERFSLILESASTNQTSMYLCASSPIVGERNQPQHFGDGTRLSIL.

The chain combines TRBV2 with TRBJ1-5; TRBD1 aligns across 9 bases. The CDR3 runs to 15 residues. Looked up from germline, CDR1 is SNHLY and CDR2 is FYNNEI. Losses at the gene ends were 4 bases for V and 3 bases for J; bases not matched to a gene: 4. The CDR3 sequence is CASSVGTGPNQPQHF. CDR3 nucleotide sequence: TGTGCCAGCAGTGTCGGGACAGGGCCCAATCAGCCCCAGCATTTT.

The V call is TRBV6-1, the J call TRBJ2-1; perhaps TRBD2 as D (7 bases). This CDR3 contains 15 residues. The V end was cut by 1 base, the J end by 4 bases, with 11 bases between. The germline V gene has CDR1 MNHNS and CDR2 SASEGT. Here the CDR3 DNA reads TGTGCCAGCAGTGAAGAGGCGGGGGCATACAATGAGCAGTTCTTC. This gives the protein CASSEEAGAYNEQFF.